Here is one T cell receptor (beta chain) with its context. What it recognizes is unknown. This entry comes from a study of early T cells in non-severe SARS-CoV-2 infection. V gave up 7 bases and J gave up 1 base; unmatched junction bases: 2. The CDR3 runs to 15 residues. The germline gives CDR1 MDHEN, CDR2 SYDVKM. As part of library construction, unique molecular identifiers were attached to individual cDNA molecules. MiXCR, run by TCRdb on the 5' RACE reads, gives a single entry per CDR3 protein. Seen here are 70,000 or so distinct CDR3 sequences, approximately 14% observed once, and the top ten hold more than 12%. Notes on the study in general: Private and CD4 specificities were missed by VDJdb matching, skewed to anti-spike CD8.

The clonotype was recovered from an adult who was a healthcare worker with PCR-confirmed SARS-CoV-2 infection or an uninfected control (not recorded which). The chain is built from TRBV28 and TRBJ2-5; 14 bases are shared with TRBD2. The sequenced sample was whole blood. The CDR3 loop is CASIGTSGGQETQYF. In DNA, the CDR3 is TGTGCCAGCATTGGGACTAGCGGGGGCCAAGAGACCCAGTACTTC.